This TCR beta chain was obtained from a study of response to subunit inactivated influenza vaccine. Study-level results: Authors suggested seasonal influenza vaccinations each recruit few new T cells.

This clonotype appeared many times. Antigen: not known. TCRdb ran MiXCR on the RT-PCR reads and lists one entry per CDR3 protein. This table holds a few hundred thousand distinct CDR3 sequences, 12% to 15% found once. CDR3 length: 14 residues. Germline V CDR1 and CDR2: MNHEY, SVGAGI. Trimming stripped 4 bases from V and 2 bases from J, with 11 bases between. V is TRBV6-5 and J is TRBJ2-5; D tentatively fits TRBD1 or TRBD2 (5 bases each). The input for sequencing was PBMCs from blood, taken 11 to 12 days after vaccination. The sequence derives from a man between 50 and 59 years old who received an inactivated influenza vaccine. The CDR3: CASSSLGAQETQYF. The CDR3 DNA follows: TGTGCCAGCAGTTCCCTCGGGGCACAAGAGACCCAGTACTTC.